This TCR beta chain emerged from a study of blood T cell repertoires in COVID-19. Overall study: Specimens from acute and convalescent COVID-19 originated in the United States, Italy and Spain. T cells, B-cell-depleted T cells, or PBMCs supplied cDNA or gDNA.

As processed by the authors: Researchers report that nucleated cell counts were estimated from reference gene primer amplification. TCRdb keeps only in-frame clones here, not all; method: immunoSEQ multiplex PCR. V and J calls and clone size follow that table, whereas D and trimming were derived from the DNA. The table lists under 250,000 clones, around 81% of them singletons. V gave up 6 bases and J gave up 1 base; unmatched junction bases: 5. CDR1 and CDR2 from the germline V gene are SQVTM and ANQGSEA. There are 14 residues in the CDR3. The clonotype was recovered from a woman aged 55 to 70 with acute or convalescent COVID-19. The material sequenced was peripheral blood. This chain connects TRBV29-1 to TRBJ2-2, with TRBD2 matching 7 bases. CDR3 protein: CSVSGTKNTGELFF. Here the CDR3 DNA reads TGCAGCGTATCCGGGACTAAGAACACCGGGGAGCTGTTTTTT.